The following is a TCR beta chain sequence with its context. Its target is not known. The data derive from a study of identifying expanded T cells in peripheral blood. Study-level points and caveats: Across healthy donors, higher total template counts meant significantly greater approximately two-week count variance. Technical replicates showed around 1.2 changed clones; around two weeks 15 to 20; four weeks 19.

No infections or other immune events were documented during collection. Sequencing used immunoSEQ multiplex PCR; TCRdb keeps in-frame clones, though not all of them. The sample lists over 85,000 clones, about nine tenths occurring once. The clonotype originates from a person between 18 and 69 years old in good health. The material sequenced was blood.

The CDR3 reads CASSQDLGYTEAFF. The CDR3 DNA sequence: TGTGCCAGCAGCCAAGATCTGGGGTACACTGAAGCTTTCTTT. The chain joins TRBV4-2 to TRBJ1-1; no definite D call. Trimming shortened V by 0 bases and J by 3 bases, and 8 bases separated the two germline ends. The CDR3 is made up of 14 amino acids. From germline, CDR1 is LGHNA and CDR2 YNFKEQ.